This T cell receptor (beta chain) was found in a study of OX40 agonist ivuxolimab in advanced cancers. The wider study: A mean age of approximately 60 years, range about 23 to 90, was recorded, and approximately 85% were male. Three patients responded partially, comprising one with hepatocellular carcinoma and two with cutaneous melanoma.

Profiling relied on immunoSEQ multiplex PCR, and the TCRdb table lists in-frame clones only, not all of them. The sample holds about 7,800 clones; 90% are singletons and the top ten take around 4%. Germline assignment: CDR1 MNHEY and CDR2 SVGAGI. This CDR3 has 13 residues. Trimming left V 0 bases short and J 3 bases short, with 3 bases between. The source material was CD4+ or CD8+ T cells sorted from blood, sampled in a trial of the OX40 agonist ivuxolimab. This TCR derives from an adult with an advanced solid tumor such as melanoma, head and neck, liver or kidney cancer. This rearrangement joins TRBV6-5 to TRBJ1-5, with D hard to call. Written as DNA, the CDR3 is TGTGCCAGCAGTTACTCGAACAATCAGCCCCAGCATTTT. Its protein is CASSYSNNQPQHF.